This T cell receptor (beta chain) appears in the sequencing data of a study of beta chain features in type 1 diabetes. Study details: All of the samples together had 107,917,701 sorted cells examined.

Of the isolated RNA, all was reverse transcribed, and so the sequenced material was expressed TCRB transcripts. Profiled with immunoSEQ multiplex PCR; TCRdb holds only in-frame clones, not every one. This sample carries more than 250,000 clones, over 12% of them seen once, and the ten largest clones take 0.015% to 0.017%. The CDR3 loop spans 12 amino acids. The ends were cut back, 2 bases at V and 6 bases at J, with 5 bases in the middle. Germline loops: CDR1 SGHTA, CDR2 FQGNSA. Concerning this clone: The target antigen is unknown.

General study points: Patients with Type 1 diabetes showed moderately but significantly shorter TCRB CDR3s in all four CD4+ subsets. In patients and controls equally, PCR might favor templates that are shorter. Compared to healthy donors, patients appeared to have naive, central memory and Treg TCRB repertoires that were more alike.

J is TRBJ2-1 and V is TRBV7-2; D uncertain. The TCR comes from a man aged 18-30 years with type 1 diabetes. Sample: naive CD4+ T cells from blood. The CDR3: CASSLQRNEQFF. Here the CDR3 DNA reads TGTGCCAGCAGCTTACAGCGCAATGAGCAGTTCTTC. The variable domain in full, with the rest retrieved from reference TRBV7-2 and TRBJ2-1, is GAGVSQSPSNKVTEKGKDVELRCDPISGHTALYWYRQSLGQGLEFLIYFQGNSAPDKSGLPSDRFSAERTGGSVSTLTIQRTQQEDSAVYLCASSLQRNEQFFGPGTRLTVL.